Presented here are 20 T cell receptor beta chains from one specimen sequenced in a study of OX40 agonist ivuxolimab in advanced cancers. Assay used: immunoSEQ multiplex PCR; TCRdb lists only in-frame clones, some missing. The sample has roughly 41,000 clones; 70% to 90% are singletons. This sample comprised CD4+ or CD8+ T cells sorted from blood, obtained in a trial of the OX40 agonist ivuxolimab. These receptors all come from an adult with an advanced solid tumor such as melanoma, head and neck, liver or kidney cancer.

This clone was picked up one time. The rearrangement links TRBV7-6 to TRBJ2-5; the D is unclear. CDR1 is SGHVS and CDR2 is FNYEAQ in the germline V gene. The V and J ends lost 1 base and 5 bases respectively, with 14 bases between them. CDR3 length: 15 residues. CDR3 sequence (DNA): TGTGCCAGCAGCTTAGTGAGAAACGATGGCGAGACCCAGTACTTC. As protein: CASSLVRNDGETQYF.

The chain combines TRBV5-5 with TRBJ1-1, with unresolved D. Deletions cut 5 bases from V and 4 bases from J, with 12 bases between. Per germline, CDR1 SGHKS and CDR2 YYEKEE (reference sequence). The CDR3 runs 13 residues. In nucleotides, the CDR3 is TGTGCCAGCAGAACACAGCCTTTCACTGAAGCTTTCTTT. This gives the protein CASRTQPFTEAFF.

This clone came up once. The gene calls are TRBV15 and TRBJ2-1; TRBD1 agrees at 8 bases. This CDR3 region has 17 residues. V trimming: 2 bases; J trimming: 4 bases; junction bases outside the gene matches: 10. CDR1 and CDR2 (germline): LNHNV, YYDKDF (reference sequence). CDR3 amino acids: CATSRSLPGQAYNEQFF. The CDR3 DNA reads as TGTGCCACCAGCAGAAGTCTACCGGGACAGGCATACAATGAGCAGTTCTTC.

This CDR3 reads CASSPRTGLTDTQYF. DNA of the CDR3: TGTGCCAGCAGCCCTCGGACAGGGCTCACAGATACGCAGTATTTT. The V call is TRBV13, the J call TRBJ2-3, with 8 bases aligning to TRBD1. CDR1 and CDR2 from the germline V gene are PRHDT and FYEKMQ (reference sequence). CDR3 length: 15 residues. V shed 5 bases, J shed 2 bases, and the junction held 6 bases outside the gene matches.

The DNA of the CDR3 is TGTGCCATCAGTGAGTCGACAGGGGAACACTACGAGCAGTACTTC. Residues: CAISESTGEHYEQYF. V gene TRBV10-3 combines with J gene TRBJ2-7; 8 nucleotides agree with TRBD1. V was clipped by 0 bases and J by 3 bases; unmatched bases: 4. The CDR3 has 15 residues. CDR1 is ENHRY, CDR2 SYGVKD, per germline.

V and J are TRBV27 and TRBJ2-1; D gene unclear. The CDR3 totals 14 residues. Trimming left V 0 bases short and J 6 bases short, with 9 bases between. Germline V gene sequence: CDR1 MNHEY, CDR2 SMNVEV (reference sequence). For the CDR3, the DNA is TGTGCCAGCAGTTTATCGTATGGGGTCAATGAGCAGTTCTTC. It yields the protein CASSLSYGVNEQFF.

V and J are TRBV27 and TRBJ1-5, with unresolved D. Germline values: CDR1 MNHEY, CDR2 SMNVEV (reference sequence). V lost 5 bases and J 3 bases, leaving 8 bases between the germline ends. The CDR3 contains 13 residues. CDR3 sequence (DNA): TGTGCCAGCAGTCCCTGGGACAATCAGCCCCAGCATTTT. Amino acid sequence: CASSPWDNQPQHF.

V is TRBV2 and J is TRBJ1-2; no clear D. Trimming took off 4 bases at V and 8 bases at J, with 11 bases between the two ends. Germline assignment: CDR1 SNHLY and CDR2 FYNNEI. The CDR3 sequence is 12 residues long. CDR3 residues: CASSGTFGGYTF. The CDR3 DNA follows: TGTGCCAGCAGTGGGACTTTTGGGGGCTACACCTTC.

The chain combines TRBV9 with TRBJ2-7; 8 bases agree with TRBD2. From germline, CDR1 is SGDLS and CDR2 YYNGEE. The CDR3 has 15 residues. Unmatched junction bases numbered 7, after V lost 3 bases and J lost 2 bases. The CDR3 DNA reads TGTGCCAGCAGCGCCCTAGCGGGTCCTACCTACGAGCAGTACTTC. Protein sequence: CASSALAGPTYEQYF.

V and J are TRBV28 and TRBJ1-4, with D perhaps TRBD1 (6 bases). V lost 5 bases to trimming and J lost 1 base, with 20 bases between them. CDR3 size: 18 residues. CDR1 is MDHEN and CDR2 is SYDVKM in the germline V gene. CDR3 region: CASSDGRGPFGTNEKLFF. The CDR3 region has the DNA TGTGCCAGCAGTGATGGCAGGGGCCCATTTGGAACTAATGAAAAACTGTTTTTT.

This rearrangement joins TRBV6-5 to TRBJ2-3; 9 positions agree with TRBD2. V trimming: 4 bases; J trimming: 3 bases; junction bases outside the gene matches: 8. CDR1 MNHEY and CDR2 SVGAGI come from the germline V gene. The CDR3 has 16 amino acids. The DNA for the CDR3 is TGTGCCAGCAGTTTAGGGGCGGGGGGGCCGACAGATACGCAGTATTTT. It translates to CASSLGAGGPTDTQYF.

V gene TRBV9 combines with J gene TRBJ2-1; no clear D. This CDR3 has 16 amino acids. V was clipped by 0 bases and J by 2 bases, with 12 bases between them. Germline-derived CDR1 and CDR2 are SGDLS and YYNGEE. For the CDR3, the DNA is TGTGCCAGCAGCGTAGGTGGGGAACTTCCCTACAATGAGCAGTTCTTC. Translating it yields CASSVGGELPYNEQFF.

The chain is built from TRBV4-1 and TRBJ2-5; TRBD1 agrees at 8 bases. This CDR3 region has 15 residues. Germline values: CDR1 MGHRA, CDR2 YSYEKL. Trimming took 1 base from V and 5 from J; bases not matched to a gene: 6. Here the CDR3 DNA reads TGCGCCAGCAGCCAAGTACGGACAGGGAGGGAGACCCAGTACTTC. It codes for CASSQVRTGRETQYF.

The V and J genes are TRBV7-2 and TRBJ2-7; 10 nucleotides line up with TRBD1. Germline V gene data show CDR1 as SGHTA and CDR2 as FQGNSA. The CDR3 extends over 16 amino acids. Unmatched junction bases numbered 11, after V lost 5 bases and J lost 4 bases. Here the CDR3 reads CASSPLGQGVFYEQYF. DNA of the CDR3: TGTGCCAGCAGCCCGTTAGGACAGGGGGTTTTTTACGAGCAGTACTTC.

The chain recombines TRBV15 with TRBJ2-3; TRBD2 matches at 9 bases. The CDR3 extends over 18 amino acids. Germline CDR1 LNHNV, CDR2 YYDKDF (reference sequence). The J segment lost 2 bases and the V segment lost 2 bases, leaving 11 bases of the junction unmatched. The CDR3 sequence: CATSRRLSTSGYTDTQYF. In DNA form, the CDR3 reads TGTGCCACCAGCAGACGACTTTCGACTAGCGGCTACACAGATACGCAGTATTTT.

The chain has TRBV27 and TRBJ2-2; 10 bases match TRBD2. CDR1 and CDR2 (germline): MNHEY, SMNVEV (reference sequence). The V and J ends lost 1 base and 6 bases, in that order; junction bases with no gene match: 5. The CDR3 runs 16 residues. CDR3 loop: CASSLFASGGSGELFF. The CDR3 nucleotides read TGTGCCAGCAGTTTATTTGCTAGCGGGGGTTCCGGGGAGCTGTTTTTT.

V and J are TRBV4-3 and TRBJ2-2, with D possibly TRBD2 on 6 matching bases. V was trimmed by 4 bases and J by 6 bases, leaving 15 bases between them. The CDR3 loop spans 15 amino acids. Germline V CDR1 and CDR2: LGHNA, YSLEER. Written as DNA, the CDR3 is TGCGCCAGCAGCCCCGCGGGGCAACCATCCGGGGAGCTGTTTTTT. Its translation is CASSPAGQPSGELFF.

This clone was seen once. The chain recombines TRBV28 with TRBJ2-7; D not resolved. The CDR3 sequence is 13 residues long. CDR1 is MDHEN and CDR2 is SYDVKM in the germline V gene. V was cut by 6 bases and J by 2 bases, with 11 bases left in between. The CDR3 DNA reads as TGTGCCAGCAGCCTCGGAGTGACCTACGAGCAGTACTTC. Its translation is CASSLGVTYEQYF.

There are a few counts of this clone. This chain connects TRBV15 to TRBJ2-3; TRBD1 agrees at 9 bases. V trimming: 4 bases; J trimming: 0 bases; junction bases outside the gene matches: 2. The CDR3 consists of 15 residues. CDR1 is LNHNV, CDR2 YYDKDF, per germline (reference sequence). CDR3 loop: CATSTGTGSTDTQYF. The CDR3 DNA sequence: TGTGCCACCAGCACCGGGACAGGGAGCACAGATACGCAGTATTTT.

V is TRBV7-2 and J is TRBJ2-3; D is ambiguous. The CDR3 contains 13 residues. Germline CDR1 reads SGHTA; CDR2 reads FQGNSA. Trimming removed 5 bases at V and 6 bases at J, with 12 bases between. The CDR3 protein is CASSPWLGDTQYF. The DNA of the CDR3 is TGTGCCAGCAGCCCATGGCTTGGGGATACGCAGTATTTT.